One and the same sample provided the 6 T cell receptor beta chains below, sequenced in a study of T cells in tumors after PD-1 blockade. Clones were read by immunoSEQ multiplex PCR, and TCRdb kept only the in-frame ones, dropping some. Altogether approximately 50,000 clones are present, approximately 79% being singletons, with the ten largest covering 8.7%. Specimen: PBMCs, collected before anti-PD-1 therapy. These receptors were obtained from a human donor with advanced basal cell or squamous cell carcinoma (not recorded which).

V and J are TRBV27 and TRBJ2-5; D may be TRBD2 (5 bases). This CDR3 has 14 amino acids. V dropped 6 bases and J dropped 0 bases, with 11 bases sitting between them. CDR1 and CDR2 from the germline V gene are MNHEY and SMNVEV (reference sequence). This chain's CDR3 is CASSPGSYQETQYF. As DNA, the CDR3 is TGTGCCAGCAGCCCGGGGTCGTACCAAGAGACCCAGTACTTC.

V is TRBV10-2 and J is TRBJ2-2; 8 positions match TRBD1. V dropped 6 bases and J dropped 6; count of bases not matched to a gene: 6. The CDR3 has 14 residues. The V gene's germline CDR1 is WSHSY and CDR2 SAAADI. CDR3 coding DNA: TGCGCCAGCAGGGAGACAGGGGATTCCGGGGAGCTGTTTTTT. The encoded protein is CASRETGDSGELFF.

The rearrangement joins TRBV25-1 to TRBJ1-1; D is unresolved. The V gene lost 4 bases and the J gene lost 5 bases, with 11 bases spanning the gap. The CDR3 extends over 13 amino acids. CDR1 MGHDK and CDR2 SYGVNS come from the germline V gene. CDR3 sequence: CASSALGPTEAFF. The DNA of the CDR3 is TGTGCCAGCAGTGCCCTTGGGCCGACTGAAGCTTTCTTT.

This sequence joins TRBV28 and TRBJ1-4, with D unresolved. The CDR3 length is 15 residues. Germline CDR1 MDHEN, CDR2 SYDVKM. V dropped 5 bases and J dropped 7 bases, with 17 bases sitting between them. For the CDR3, the DNA is TGTGCCAGCAGTCGCCCGGGATTAACGGGTGAAAAACTGTTTTTT. Its protein is CASSRPGLTGEKLFF.

This sequence joins TRBV7-8 and TRBJ2-1, with D uncertain. The CDR3 is made up of 13 amino acids. Germline CDR1 reads SGHVS; CDR2 reads FQNEAQ. Trimming left V 1 base short and J 5 bases short, with 6 bases between. The CDR3 loop reads CASSLGLDNEQFF. DNA for the CDR3: TGTGCCAGCAGCTTAGGGTTGGACAATGAGCAGTTCTTC.

This chain uses TRBV28 with TRBJ2-2; 11 bases map to TRBD2. Losses at the gene ends were 5 bases for V and 7 bases for J; bases not matched to a gene: 6. Germline-derived CDR1 and CDR2 are MDHEN and SYDVKM. The CDR3 has 15 residues. CDR3 sequence: CASSPAGLAGGELFF. The CDR3 nucleotides read TGTGCCAGCAGTCCCGCCGGACTAGCGGGCGGGGAGCTGTTTTTT.